This T cell receptor beta chain is from a study of blood T cell repertoires in COVID-19. As regards this clone: Distinct nucleotide sequences in the sample also encode this CDR3.

Germline V gene data show CDR1 as SGHRS and CDR2 as YFSETQ. V dropped 5 bases and J dropped 4; count of bases not matched to a gene: 3. The CDR3 contains 15 residues. Profiling relied on immunoSEQ multiplex PCR, and the TCRdb table lists in-frame clones only, not all of them. The table includes about 150,000 clones, about four fifths detected once. Material: peripheral blood. The TCR comes from a woman of 80 years or more with acute or convalescent COVID-19. The chain uses TRBV5-1 and TRBJ2-1; 13 bases line up with TRBD2. The CDR3 region is CASSLTSGGYNEQFF. The DNA of the CDR3 is TGCGCCAGCAGTCTGACTAGCGGGGGGTACAATGAGCAGTTCTTC.